The source of this T cell receptor beta chain is a study of CD8+ T cells in alopecia areata. Study-wide background: Patients received oral tofacitinib, 5 to 10 mg twice daily, for moderate-to-severe alopecia areata. The study's findings and limits: In blood and scalp, many expanded lesional clones persisted during tofacitinib. Scalp clonality, together with expanded CD8+ clones among the top 100, fell significantly with tofacitinib.

Documented treatment: oral pan-JAK inhibitor, 5-10 mg twice daily. Specimens obtained from alopecia areata patients comprised lesional scalp punch biopsies and peripheral blood. The V end was cut by 4 bases, the J end by 9 bases, with 19 bases between. Germline V lookup: CDR1 SEHNR, CDR2 FQNEAQ (reference sequence). The CDR3 runs 14 residues. In the case of this clone: Antigen specificity is unknown.

RNA was isolated and reverse transcribed to cDNA, the sequencing template. Data came from immunoSEQ multiplex PCR; TCRdb stores just in-frame clones and leaves some out. The sample includes 100,000 to 140,000 clones, about 83% seen only once; the top ten take around a quarter. The material sequenced was CD8+ T cells sorted from blood, taken at week 24, from a patient treated with tofacitinib. V and J are TRBV7-9 and TRBJ2-7; perhaps D is TRBD1 or TRBD2 (5 bases each). This TCR was sampled from a human donor with alopecia areata. CDR3: CASSSPSGTAGQYF. The CDR3 nucleotides are TGTGCCAGCAGCTCCCCATCCGGGACCGCCGGGCAGTACTTC.